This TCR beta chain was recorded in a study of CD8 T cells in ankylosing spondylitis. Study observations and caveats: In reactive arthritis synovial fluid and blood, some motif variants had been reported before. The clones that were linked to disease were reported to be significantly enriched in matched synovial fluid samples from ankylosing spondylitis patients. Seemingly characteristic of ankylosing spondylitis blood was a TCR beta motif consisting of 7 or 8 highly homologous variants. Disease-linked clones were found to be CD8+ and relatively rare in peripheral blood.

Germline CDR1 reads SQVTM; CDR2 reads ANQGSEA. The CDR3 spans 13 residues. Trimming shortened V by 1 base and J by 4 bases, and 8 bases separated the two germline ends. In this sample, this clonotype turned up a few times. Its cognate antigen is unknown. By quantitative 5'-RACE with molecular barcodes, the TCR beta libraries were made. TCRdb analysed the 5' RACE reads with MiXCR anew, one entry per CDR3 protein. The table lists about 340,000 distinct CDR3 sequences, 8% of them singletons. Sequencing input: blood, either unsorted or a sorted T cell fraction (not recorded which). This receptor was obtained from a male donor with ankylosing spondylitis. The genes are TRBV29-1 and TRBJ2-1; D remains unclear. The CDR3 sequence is CSVEVSHYNEQFF. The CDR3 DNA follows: TGCAGCGTTGAAGTATCCCATTACAATGAGCAGTTCTTC.